This note documents a single T cell receptor (beta chain) sequence. Only one count was recorded for this clone. Its antigen is still unknown. There are no base qualities to consult, and no much larger clone falls within one base. The source of the sample is a study of blood T cell repertoires in COVID-19 (dated by TCRdb to the early 2020s). Some background on the complete study: Samples from collaborators originated in the United States, Italy and Spain and spanned both the acute and convalescent phases of COVID-19. The material from the prospective study consisted of cDNA or gDNA derived from T cells, B-cell-depleted T cells, or PBMCs. The dataset comprised deeply sampled blood TCRbeta repertoires from subjects exposed to, actively infected with, or recovered from COVID-19. The repertoires were released in a freely available public database meant as a resource for research on the immune response to SARS-CoV-2. Samples came from the ongoing ImmuneRACE study (first 160 participants) plus 1,254 subjects from 6 global collaborators. Sample metadata almost always included a de-identified subject ID, COVID-19 status, age in years and sex. Where HLA class I and class II types were available, the types were taken from metadata supplied by the sample provider, not from assay-based typing. The full study reports these points: The quantity of clinical and demographic metadata differed by source and by participant and was supplied without curation.

The V and J ends are trimmed by 5 bases and 4 bases, leaving 9 bases between them. The CDR3 contains 13 residues, cysteine and phenylalanine counted. Only the CDR3 DNA is retained, 39 bases long and in frame from the first base. Looking up the germline V gene (reference sequence) yields CDR1 SEHNR and CDR2 FQNEAQ. TCRbeta CDR3 regions were amplified from genomic DNA using the immunoSEQ Assay, a bias-controlled multiplex PCR. In the paper's pipeline: The number of nucleated cells in each sample was estimated from the amplification of reference gene primers within the assay. Sequence reads were collapsed and filtered to measure the absolute abundance of every unique TCRbeta CDR3 rearrangement. For each sample, productive Simpson clonality was calculated as the square root of Simpson's diversity index over productive rearrangements. Sourced from immuneACCESS, this table was stored by TCRdb with only in-frame sequences that have V and J called. A share of the clones is absent; for the studies checked, an unresolved V gene accounts for under half, and the remainder has no known explanation. That table gives V, J and clone size, and the DNA gave D and trimming. For this sample there are some 240,000 clones; around 81% appear just once. The top ten clones comprise more than 10% of the sample.

Whole blood was collected in K2EDTA tubes by collaborating institutions according to the institutions' own protocols. Collaborator samples were shipped for TCRbeta analysis as frozen whole blood, isolated PBMCs, or DNA extracted from either sample type. This receptor chain uses TRBV7-9 and TRBJ1-5; the D gene is perhaps TRBD1, on 6 matching bases. This receptor was identified in a human donor in a cohort sampled during active COVID-19. Sequencing input: peripheral blood. The CDR3 loop reads CASSGQFNQPQHF. The bases are TGTGCCAGCAGCGGACAGTTTAATCAGCCCCAGCATTTT.